Described below is a single TCR beta chain sequence and its context. The antigen is not known. The data stem from a study of T cell repertoires in cytomegalovirus infection. Study at large: Both recently identified HLA-C-restricted and well-studied HLA-B-restricted CMV epitopes were used in the study. CMV infection together with matching HLA type was indicated by public TCR beta signatures.

The CDR3 totals 14 residues. Germline CDR1 KGHSH, CDR2 LQKENI. Trimming left V 2 bases short and J 6 bases short, with 14 bases between. TCRdb recomputed calls from the reads with MiXCR, one row per CDR3 protein. This sample carries some 350,000 distinct CDR3 sequences, just under 35% of them seen once, and the ten largest clones take roughly 12%. This material consisted of cultured PBMCs, taken from culture after CMV antigen stimulation. The chain is built from TRBV18 and TRBJ2-7; possibly TRBD1 or TRBD2 for D (5 bases each). The sequence derives from a human donor in good health (CMV status not recorded). Some clones in this sample may be carry-over from other donors' samples. The DNA for the CDR3 is TGTGCCAGCTCACCAGAGGGGCTAGGATCCGAGCAGTACTTC. Protein: CASSPEGLGSEQYF.